The T cell receptor beta chain under discussion was sequenced for a study of cytomegalovirus exposure and HLA in healthy donors. Whole-study context: The roughly 130 validation repertoires, a later analysis reported, used the same platform as the approximately 730 repertoires from the first cohort. The study, taken as a whole, reports: A classifier reportedly called cytomegalovirus status with high sensitivity and specificity.

For this clone: Its antigen is unknown.

Generated by immunoSEQ multiplex PCR, the TCRdb table keeps only in-frame clones and is missing some. The data show roughly 130,000 clones, with approximately 87% seen just once and 2.5% to 3.5% held by the top ten. The TCR sequence derives from a man aged 18-30 years in good health and CMV-seronegative. The source material was PBMCs.

The CDR3 DNA reads TGTGCCTGGAGTACACCGGGAGTCGTAACCGAGCCCCAGCATTTT. The encoded protein is CAWSTPGVVTEPQHF. The J gene is TRBJ1-5, the V gene TRBV30; no reliable D call. V lost 2 bases to trimming and J lost 8 bases, with 19 bases between them. The CDR3 is 15 amino acids. Germline CDR1 GTSNPN, CDR2 SVGIG (reference sequence).